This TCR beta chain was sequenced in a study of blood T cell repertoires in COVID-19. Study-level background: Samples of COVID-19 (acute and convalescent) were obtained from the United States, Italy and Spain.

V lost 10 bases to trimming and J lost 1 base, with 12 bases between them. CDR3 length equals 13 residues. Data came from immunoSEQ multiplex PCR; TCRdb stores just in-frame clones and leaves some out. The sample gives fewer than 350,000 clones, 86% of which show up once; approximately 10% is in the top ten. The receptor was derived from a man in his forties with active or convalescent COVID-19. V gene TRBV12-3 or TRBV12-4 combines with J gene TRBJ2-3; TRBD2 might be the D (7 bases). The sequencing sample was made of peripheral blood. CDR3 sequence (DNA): TGTGCCATTAAGGGGGGGGGCACAGATACGCAGTATTTT. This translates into CAIKGGGTDTQYF.